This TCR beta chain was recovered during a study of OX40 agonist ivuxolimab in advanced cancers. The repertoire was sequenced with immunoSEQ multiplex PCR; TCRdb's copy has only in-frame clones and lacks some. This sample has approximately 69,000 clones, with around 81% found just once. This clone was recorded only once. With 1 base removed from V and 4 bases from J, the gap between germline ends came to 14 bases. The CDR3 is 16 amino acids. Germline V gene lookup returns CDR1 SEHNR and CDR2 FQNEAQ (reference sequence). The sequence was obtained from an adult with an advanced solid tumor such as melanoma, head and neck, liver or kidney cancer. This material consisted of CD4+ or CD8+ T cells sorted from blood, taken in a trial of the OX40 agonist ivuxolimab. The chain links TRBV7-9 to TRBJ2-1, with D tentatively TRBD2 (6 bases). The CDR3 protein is CASSLGPGLTYNEQFF. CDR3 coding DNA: TGTGCCAGCAGCTTAGGTCCGGGACTTACATACAATGAGCAGTTCTTC.